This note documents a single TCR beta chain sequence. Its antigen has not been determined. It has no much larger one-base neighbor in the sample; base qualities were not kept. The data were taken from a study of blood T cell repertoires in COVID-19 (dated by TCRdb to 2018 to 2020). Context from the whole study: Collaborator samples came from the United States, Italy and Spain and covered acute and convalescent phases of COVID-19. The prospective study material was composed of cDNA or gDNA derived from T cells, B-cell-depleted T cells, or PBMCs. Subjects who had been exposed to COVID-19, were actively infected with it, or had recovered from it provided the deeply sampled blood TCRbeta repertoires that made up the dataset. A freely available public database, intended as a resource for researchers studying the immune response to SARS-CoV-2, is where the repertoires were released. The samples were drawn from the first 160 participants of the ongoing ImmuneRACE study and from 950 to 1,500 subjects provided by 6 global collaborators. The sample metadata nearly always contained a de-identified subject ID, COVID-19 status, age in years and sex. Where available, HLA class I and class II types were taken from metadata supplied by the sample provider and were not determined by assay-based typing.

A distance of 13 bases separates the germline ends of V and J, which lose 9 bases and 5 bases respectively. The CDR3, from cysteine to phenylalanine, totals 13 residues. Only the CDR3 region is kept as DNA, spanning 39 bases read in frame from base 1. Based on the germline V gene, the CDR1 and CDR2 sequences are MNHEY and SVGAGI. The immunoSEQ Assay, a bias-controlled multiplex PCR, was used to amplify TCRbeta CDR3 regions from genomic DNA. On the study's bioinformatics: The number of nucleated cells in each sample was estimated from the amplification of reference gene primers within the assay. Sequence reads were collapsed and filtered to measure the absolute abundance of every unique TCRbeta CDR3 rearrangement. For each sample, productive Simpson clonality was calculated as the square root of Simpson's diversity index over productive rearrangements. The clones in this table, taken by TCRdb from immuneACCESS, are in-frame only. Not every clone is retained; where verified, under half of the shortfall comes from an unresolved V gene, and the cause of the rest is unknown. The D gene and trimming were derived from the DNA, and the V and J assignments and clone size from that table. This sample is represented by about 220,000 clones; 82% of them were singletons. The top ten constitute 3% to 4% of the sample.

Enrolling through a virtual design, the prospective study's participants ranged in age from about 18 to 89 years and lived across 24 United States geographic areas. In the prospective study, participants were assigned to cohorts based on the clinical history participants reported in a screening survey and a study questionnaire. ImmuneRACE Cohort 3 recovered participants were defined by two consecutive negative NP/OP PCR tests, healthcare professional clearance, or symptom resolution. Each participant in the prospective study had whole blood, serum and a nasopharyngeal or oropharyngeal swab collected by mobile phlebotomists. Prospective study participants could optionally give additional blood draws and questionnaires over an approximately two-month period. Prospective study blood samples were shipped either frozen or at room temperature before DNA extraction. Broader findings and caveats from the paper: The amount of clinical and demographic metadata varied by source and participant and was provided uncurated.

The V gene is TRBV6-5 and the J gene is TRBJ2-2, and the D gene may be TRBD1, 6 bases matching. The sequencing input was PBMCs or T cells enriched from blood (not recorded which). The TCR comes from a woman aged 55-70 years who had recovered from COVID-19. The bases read TGTGCCAGTTATCAGGGGTTGACCGGGGAGCTGTTTTTT. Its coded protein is CASYQGLTGELFF.